The TCR beta chain described here comes from a study of CD8 T cells in ankylosing spondylitis. Study-wide results and limits: Enrichment of disease-linked clones was reportedly significant in matched ankylosing spondylitis synovial fluid. Made up of about eight highly homologous variants, a TCR beta motif appeared characteristic of ankylosing spondylitis blood. As for the disease-linked clones, they showed a CD8+ phenotype and occurred at relatively low frequencies in peripheral blood.

Quantitative barcoded 5'-RACE was used to prepare TCR beta libraries. TCRdb redid the calling of the 5' RACE reads with MiXCR, one entry per CDR3 protein. The sample shows some 240,000 distinct CDR3 sequences, 6% to 8% of them seen only once. This clonotype was recorded many times. The antigen remains undetermined. This CDR3 region has 15 residues. Germline trimming cut 4 bases from V and 2 bases from J; bases unmatched to any gene: 7. Germline CDR1 SGHAT, CDR2 FQNNGV. The sequence was collected from a male donor with ankylosing spondylitis. Sequencing was done on a sample of blood, either unsorted or a sorted T cell fraction (not recorded which). The chain uses TRBV11-2 and TRBJ1-1, with 7 bases fitting TRBD1. CDR3 DNA: TGTGCCAGCAGCTGGCCGGGACAGCTAAACACTGAAGCTTTCTTT. Translated: CASSWPGQLNTEAFF.